This TCR beta chain was profiled in a study of Ad26.COV2.S vaccination and SARS-CoV-2 variants. Overall study: Ad26.COV2.S, an intramuscular injection, was given once or twice 56 days apart.

CDR1 is SGHAT and CDR2 is FQDESV in the germline V gene (reference sequence). V lost 6 bases and J lost 6; bases outside the gene matches: 10. The CDR3 runs to 16 residues. TCRdb keeps only in-frame clones here, not all; method: immunoSEQ multiplex PCR. The profile covers some 480,000 clones, with about 83% appearing a single time and around 13% taken by the ten largest. Treatment given: around 19 received Ad26.COV2.S at low or high dose, single or two shots; about 5 received placebo; per-sample allocation not given. Sampling was done on day 63 after the first vaccine or placebo injection. Adults aged 18-55 years in Boston included the donor.

This chain connects TRBV11-1 to TRBJ2-2, with 10 bases identical to TRBD2. The TCR originated in a person between 18 and 65 years old who received the Ad26.COV2.S COVID-19 vaccine or a placebo. The specimen was peripheral blood, collected in a trial of Ad26.COV2.S vaccine versus placebo. The CDR3 loop reads CASRSLRTSGAGELFF. CDR3 sequence (DNA): TGTGCCAGCAGATCCCTAAGGACTAGCGGAGCCGGGGAGCTGTTTTTT.